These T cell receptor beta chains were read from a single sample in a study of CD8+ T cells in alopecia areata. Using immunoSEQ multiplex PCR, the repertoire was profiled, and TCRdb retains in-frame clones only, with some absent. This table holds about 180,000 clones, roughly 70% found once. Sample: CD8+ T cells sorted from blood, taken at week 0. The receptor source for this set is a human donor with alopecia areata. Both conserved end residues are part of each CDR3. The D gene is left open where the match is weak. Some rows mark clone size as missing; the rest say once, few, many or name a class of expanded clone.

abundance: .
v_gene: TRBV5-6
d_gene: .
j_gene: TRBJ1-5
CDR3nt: TGTGCCAGCAGCTTAGGCAGGTCTAATCAGCCCCAGCATTTT
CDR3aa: CASSLGRSNQPQHF

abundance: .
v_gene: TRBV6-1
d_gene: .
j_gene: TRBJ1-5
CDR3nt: TGTGCCAGCAGTAATTCAGGGGCGGAGCAAGATTTT
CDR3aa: CASSNSGAEQDF

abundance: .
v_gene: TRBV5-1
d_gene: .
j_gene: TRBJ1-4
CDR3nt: TGCGCCAGCAGCTTGCGCCGTGGTGAAAAACTGTTTTTT
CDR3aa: CASSLRRGEKLFF

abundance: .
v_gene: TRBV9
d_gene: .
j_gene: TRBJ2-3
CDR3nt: TGTGCCAGCACCACAGGGACAGATACGCAGTATTTT
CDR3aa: CASTTGTDTQYF

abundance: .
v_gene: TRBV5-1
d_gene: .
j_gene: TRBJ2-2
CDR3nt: TGCGCCAGCAGCTTGGACGCCGGGGAGCTGTTTTTT
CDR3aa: CASSLDAGELFF

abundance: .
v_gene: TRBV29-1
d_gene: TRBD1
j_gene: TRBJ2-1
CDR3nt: TGCAGCGTTGTGGGACAGGGGGCGCTCGAGCAGTTCTTC
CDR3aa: CSVVGQGALEQFF

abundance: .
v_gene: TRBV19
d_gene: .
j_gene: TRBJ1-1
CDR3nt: TGTGCCAGTAGCCCCTTCGGAGGGGGATACACTGAAGCTTTCTTT
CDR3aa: CASSPFGGGYTEAFF

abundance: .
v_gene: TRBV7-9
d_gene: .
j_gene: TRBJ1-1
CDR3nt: TGTGCCAGCAGCTTAGTGGGCGTCGGCAGGGGGAACACTGAAGCTTTCTTT
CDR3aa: CASSLVGVGRGNTEAFF

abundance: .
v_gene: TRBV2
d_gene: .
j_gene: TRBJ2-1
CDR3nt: TGTGCCAGCAGTGTTCTAAACAATGAGCAGTTCTTC
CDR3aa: CASSVLNNEQFF

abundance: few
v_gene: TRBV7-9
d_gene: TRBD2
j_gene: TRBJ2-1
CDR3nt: TGTGCCAGCAGCACTAGCGGGGGGGCAGGTGAGCAGTTCTTC
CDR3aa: CASSTSGGAGEQFF

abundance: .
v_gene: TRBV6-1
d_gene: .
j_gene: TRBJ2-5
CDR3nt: TGTGCCAGCAGTGAAGGTGTTAGACAGTTTGGCAGCGGGTACTTC
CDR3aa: CASSEGVRQFGSGYF

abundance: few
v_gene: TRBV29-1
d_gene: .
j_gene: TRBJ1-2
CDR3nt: TGCAGCGTTGCGAAGGGAGACTATGGCTACACCTTC
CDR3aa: CSVAKGDYGYTF

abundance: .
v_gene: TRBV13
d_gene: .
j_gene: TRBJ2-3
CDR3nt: TGTGCCAGCAGCTATCCCACAGATACGCAGTATTTT
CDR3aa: CASSYPTDTQYF

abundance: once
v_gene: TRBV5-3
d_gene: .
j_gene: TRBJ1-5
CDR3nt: TGTGCCAGAAGCCCTCCTACAAAGGATAGCAATCAGCCCCAGCATTTT
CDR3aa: CARSPPTKDSNQPQHF

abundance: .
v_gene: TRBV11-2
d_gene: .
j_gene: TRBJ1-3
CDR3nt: TGTGCCAGCAACCTGAGGGAGTCCGGAAACACCATATATTTT
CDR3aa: CASNLRESGNTIYF

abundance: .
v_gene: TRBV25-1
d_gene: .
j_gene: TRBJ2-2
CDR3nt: TGTGCCAGCAGTGAATCGGCCGGGGAGCTGTTTTTT
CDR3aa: CASSESAGELFF

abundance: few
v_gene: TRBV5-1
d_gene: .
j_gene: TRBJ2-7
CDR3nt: TGCGCCAGCAGCTTGGACCGGGGGCATCCACGGCAGTACTTC
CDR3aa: CASSLDRGHPRQYF